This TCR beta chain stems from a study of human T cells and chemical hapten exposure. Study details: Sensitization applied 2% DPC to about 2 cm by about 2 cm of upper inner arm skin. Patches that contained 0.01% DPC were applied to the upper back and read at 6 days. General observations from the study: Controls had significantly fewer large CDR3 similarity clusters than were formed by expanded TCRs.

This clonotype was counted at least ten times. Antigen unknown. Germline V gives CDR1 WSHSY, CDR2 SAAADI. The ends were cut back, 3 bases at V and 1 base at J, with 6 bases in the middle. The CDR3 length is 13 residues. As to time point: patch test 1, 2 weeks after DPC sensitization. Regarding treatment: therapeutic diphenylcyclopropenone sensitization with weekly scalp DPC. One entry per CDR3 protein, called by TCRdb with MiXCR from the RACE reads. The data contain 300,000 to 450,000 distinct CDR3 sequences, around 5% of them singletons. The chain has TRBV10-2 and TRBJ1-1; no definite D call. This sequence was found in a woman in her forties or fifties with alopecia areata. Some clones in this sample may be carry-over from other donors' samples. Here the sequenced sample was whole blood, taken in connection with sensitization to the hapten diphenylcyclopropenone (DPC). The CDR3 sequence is CASSDGRNTEAFF. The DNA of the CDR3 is TGCGCCAGCAGTGACGGCCGGAACACTGAAGCTTTCTTT.